The source of this T cell receptor beta chain is a study of shared clonotypes between healthy human individuals. Points from the study as a whole: Among a handful of donors, roughly 5.4% of naive CD4 clonotypes were found in common. Measured sharing among donors was expected to vary with sequencing depth. Blood was the sole source, and tissue repertoires probably differ.

Trimming left V 4 bases short and J 0 bases short, with 12 bases between. The CDR3 is 15 residues long. Germline CDR1 reads LGHNA; CDR2 reads YNFKEQ. On this clone itself: Its cognate antigen is unknown.

Measured with immunoSEQ multiplex PCR; TCRdb has only the in-frame clones, and not every one. The sample yields around 2.5 million clones, approximately 93% seen once. This sequence originates from a man aged 18 to 29 in good health. Some clones in this sample may be carry-over from other donors' samples. The sample taken for sequencing was naive CD4+ T cells from PBMCs. Subset specified: CD45RA+ positively selected. The chain combines TRBV4-2 with TRBJ1-1; D unresolved. The CDR3 region is CASSPERTVNTEAFF. The CDR3 nucleotides are TGTGCCAGCAGCCCGGAAAGAACAGTGAACACTGAAGCTTTCTTT.